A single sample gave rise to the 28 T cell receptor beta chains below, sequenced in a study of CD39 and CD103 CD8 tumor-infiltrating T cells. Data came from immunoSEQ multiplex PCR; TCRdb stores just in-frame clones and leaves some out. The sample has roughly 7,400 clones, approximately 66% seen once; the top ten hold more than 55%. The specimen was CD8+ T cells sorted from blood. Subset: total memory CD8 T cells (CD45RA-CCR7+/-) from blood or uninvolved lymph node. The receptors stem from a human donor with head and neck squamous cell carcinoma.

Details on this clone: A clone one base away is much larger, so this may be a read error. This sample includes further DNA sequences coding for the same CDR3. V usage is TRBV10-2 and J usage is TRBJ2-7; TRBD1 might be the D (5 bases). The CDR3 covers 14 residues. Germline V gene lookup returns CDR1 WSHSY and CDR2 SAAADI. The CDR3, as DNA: TGCGCCAGCAGTGAGGGGGCCTGGTATAACGAGCAGTATTTC. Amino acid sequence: CASSEGAWYNEQYF.

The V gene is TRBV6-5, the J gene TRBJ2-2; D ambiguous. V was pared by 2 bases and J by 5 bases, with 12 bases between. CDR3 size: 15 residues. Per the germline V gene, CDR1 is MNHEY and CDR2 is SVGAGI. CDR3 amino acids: CASSYPGQSTGELFF. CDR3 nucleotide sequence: TGTGCCAGCAGTTACCCGGGCCAGTCGACCGGGGAGCTGTTTTTT.

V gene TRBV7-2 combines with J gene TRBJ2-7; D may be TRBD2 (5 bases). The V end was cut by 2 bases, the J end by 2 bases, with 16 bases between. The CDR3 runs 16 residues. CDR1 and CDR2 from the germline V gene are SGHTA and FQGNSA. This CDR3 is CASSLSAAGGTYEQYF. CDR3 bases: TGTGCCAGCAGCTTAAGTGCGGCAGGAGGTACCTACGAGCAGTACTTC.

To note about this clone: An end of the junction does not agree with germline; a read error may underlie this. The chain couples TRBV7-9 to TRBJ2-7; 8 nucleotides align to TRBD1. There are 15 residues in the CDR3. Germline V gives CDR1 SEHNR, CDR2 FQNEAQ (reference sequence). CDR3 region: CAGSSRQGTTYEQYF. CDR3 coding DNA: TGTGCCGGCAGCTCGAGACAGGGGACGACCTACGAGCAGTACTTC.

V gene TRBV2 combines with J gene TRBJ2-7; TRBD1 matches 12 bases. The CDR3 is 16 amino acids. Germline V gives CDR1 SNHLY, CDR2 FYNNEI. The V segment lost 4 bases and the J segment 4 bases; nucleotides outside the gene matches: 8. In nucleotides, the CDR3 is TGTGCCAGCAGTGCTCCCGGGACAGGGGGCGCGTACGAGCAGTACTTC. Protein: CASSAPGTGGAYEQYF.

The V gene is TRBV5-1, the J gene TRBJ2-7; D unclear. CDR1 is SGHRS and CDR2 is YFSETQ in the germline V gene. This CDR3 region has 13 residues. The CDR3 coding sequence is TGCGCCAGCAGCTTGGCCTGTGGACCCCATGCTACGGTC. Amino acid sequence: CASSLACGPHATV.

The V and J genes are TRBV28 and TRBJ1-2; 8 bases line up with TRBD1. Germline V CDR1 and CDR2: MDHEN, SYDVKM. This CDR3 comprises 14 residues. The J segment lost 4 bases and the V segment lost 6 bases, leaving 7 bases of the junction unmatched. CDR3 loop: CASSQDRAGYGYTF. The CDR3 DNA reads TGTGCCAGCAGCCAGGACAGGGCGGGCTATGGCTACACCTTC.

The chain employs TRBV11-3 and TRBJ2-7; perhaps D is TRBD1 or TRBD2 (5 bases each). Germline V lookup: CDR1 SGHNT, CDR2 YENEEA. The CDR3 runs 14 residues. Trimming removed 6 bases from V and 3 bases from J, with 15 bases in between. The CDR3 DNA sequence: TGTGCCAGCAGTTCCCGGGACCGGCACTACGAGCAGTACTTC. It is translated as CASSSRDRHYEQYF.

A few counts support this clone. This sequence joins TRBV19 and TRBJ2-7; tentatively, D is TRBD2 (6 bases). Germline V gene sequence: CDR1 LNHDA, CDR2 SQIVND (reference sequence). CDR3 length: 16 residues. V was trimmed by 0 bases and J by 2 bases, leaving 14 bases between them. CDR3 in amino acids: CASSIDSTGEPYEQYF. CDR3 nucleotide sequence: TGTGCCAGTAGTATAGATTCTACGGGGGAACCCTACGAGCAGTACTTC.

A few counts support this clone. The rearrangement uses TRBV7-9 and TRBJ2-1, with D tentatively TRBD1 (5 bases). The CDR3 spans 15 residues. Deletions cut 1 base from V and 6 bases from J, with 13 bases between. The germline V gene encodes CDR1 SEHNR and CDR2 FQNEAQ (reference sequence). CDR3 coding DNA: TGTGCCAGCAGCTTAGAACCGGACAACGGCAATGAGCAGTTCTTC. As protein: CASSLEPDNGNEQFF.

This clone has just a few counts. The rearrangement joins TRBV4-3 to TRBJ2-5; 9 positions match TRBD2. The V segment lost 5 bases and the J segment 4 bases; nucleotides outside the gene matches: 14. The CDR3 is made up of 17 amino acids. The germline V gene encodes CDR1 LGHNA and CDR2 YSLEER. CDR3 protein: CASSSKSSGTDIETQYF. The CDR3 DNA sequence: TGCGCCAGCAGCTCCAAGTCTAGCGGGACCGACATAGAGACCCAGTACTTC.

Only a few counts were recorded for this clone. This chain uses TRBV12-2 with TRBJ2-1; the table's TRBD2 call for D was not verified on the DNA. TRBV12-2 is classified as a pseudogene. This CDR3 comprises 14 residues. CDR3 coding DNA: TGTGCAAGTCGCTTAGAACTAAAGAACAATGAGCAGTTCTTC. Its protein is CASRLELKNNEQFF.

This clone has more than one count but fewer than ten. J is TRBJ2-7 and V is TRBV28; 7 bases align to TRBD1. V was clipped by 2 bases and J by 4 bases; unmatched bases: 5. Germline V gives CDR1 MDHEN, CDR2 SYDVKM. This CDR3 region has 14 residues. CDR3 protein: CASSLKGQPYEQYF. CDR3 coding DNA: TGTGCCAGCAGTTTAAAGGGACAGCCGTACGAGCAGTACTTC.

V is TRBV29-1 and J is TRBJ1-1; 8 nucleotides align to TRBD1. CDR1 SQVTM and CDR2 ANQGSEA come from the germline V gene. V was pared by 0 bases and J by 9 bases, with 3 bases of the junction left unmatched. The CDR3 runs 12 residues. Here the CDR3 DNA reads TGCAGCGTTGAAGACAGGACAGGGAAAGCTTTCTTT. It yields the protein CSVEDRTGKAFF.

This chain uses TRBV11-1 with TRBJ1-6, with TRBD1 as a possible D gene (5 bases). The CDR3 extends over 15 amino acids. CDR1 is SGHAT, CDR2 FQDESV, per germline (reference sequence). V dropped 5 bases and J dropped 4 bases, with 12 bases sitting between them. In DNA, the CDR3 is TGTGCCAGCAGCCCCGGGACGGAATATAATTCACCCCTCCACTTT. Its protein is CASSPGTEYNSPLHF.

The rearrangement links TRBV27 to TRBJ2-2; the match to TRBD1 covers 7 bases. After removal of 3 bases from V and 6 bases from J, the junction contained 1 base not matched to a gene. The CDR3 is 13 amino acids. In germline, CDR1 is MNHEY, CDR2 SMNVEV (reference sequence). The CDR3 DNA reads TGTGCCAGCAGTTTCACAGGGGCCGGGGAGCTGTTTTTT. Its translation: CASSFTGAGELFF.

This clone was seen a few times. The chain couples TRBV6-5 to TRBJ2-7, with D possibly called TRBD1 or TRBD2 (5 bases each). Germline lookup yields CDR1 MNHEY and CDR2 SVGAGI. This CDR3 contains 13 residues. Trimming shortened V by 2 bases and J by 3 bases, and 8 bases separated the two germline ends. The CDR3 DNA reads TGTGCCAGCAGTTACCCGGGGCACTACGAGCAGTACTTC. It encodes CASSYPGHYEQYF.

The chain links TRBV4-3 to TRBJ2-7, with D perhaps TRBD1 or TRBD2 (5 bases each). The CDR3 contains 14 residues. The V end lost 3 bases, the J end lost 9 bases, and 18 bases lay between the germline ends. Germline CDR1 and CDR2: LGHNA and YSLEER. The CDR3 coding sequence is TGCGCCAGCAGCCAGGATACCGGGACCCGGCGGCAGTACTTC. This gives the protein CASSQDTGTRRQYF.

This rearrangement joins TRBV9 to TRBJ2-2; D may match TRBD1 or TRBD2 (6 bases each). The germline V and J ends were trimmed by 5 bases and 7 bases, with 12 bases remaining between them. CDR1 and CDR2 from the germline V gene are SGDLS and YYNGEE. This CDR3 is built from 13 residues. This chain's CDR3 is CASSFRGLGELFF. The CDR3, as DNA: TGTGCCAGCAGTTTCCGGGGGCTCGGGGAGCTGTTTTTT.

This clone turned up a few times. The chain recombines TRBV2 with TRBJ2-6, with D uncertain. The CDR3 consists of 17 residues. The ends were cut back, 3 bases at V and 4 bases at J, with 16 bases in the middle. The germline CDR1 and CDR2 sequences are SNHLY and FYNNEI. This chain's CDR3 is CASSDSRALGGANVLTF. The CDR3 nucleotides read TGTGCCAGCAGTGATTCCCGCGCCCTGGGAGGGGCCAACGTCCTGACTTTC.

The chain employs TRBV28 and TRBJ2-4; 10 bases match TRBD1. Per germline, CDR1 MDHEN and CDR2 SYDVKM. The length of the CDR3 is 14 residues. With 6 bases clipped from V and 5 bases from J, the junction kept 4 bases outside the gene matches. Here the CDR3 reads CASSPTGGENIQYF. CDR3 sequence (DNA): TGTGCCAGCAGCCCGACAGGGGGCGAAAACATTCAGTACTTC.

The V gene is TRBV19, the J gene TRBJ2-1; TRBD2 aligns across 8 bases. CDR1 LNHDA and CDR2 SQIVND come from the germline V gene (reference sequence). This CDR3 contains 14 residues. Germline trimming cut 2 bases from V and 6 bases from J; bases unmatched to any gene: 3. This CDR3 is CASSITSGPNEQFF. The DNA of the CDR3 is TGTGCCAGTAGTATAACTAGCGGTCCCAATGAGCAGTTCTTC.

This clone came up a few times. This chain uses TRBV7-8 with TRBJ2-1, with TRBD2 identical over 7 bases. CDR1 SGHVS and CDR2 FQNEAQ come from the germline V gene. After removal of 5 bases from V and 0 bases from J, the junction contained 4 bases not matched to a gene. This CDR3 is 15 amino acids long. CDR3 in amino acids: CASSRDYSSYNEQFF. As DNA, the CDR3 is TGTGCCAGCAGCCGGGACTACTCCTCCTACAATGAGCAGTTCTTC.

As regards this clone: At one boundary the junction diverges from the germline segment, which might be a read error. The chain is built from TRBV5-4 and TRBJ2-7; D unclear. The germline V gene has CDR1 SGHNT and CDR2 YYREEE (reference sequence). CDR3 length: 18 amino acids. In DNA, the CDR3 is TGCGCCAGCAGCCAAGATTCCCACACTATTGGACCCTCCTACGAGCAGTACTTC. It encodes CASSQDSHTIGPSYEQYF. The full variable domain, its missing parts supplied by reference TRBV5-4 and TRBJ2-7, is ETGVTQSPTHLIKTRGQQVTLRCSSQSGHNTVSWYQQALGQGPQFIFQYYREEENGRGNFPPRFSGLQFPNYSSELNVNALELDDSALYLCASSQDSHTIGPSYEQYFGPGTRLTVT.

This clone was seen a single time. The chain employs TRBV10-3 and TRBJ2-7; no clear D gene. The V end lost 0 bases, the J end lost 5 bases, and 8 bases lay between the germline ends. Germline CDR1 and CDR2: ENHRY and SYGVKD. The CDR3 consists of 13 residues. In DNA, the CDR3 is TGTGCCATCAGTGAGTCGAAAGTTGACGAGCAGTACTTC. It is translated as CAISESKVDEQYF.

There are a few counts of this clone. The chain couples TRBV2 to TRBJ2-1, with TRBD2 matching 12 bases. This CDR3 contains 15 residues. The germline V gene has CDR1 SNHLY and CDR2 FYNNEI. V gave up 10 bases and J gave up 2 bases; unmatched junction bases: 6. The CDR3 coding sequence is TGTGCCACCCGAAGGACTAGCGGGACCTACAATGAGCAGTTCTTC. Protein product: CATRRTSGTYNEQFF.

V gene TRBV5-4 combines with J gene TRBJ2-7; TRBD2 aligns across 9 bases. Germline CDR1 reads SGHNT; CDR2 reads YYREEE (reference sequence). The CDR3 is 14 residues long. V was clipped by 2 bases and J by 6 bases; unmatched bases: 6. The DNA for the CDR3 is TGTGCCAGCAGCTTTCGCGGGGGGGCGGGCGAGCAGTACTTC. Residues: CASSFRGGAGEQYF.

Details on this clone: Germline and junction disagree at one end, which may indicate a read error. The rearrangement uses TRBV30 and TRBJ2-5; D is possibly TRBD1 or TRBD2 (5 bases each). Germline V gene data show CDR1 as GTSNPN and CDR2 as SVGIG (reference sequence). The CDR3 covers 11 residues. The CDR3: CAWTLGTSQDF. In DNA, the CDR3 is TGTGCCTGGACCCTCGGGACCTCCCAGGACTTC.